This T cell receptor beta chain is drawn from a study of blood T cell repertoires in COVID-19. Study-level background: The United States, Italy and Spain supplied acute and convalescent COVID-19 samples. Nucleic acid was either cDNA or gDNA, and it came from T cells, B-cell-depleted T cells, or PBMCs.

In the original analysis: Scientists estimated how many nucleated cells there were by amplifying reference gene primers. The protocol was immunoSEQ multiplex PCR, while the TCRdb copy is restricted to in-frame clones and leaves out a portion. V and J calls and clone size come straight from that table; D and trimming were deduced from the DNA. The table has approximately 280,000 clones, roughly 90% seen once. Germline-derived CDR1 and CDR2 are DFQATT and SNEGSKA (reference sequence). Trimming shortened V by 3 bases and J by 5 bases, and 23 bases separated the two germline ends. CDR3 size: 16 residues.

V gene TRBV20-1 combines with J gene TRBJ2-7; D gene uncertain. This sequence originates from a man aged 35-49 years with acute or convalescent COVID-19. Sequenced: peripheral blood. The CDR3 protein is CSASDTFPGTEDEQYF. CDR3 nucleotides: TGCAGTGCTAGTGATACCTTTCCAGGAACAGAAGACGAGCAGTACTTC.